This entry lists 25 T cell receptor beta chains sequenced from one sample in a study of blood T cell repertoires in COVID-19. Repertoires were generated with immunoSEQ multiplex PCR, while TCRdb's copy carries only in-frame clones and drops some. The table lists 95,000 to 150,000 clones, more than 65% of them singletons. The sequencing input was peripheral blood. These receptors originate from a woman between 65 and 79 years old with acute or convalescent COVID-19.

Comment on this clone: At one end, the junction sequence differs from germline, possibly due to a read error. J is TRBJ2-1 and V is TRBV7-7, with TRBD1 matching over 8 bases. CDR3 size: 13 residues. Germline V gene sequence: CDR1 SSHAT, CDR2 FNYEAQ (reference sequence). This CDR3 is CASSLDRGDEQFF. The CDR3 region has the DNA TGTGCTAGCAGCTTAGACAGGGGTGATGAGCAGTTCTTC.

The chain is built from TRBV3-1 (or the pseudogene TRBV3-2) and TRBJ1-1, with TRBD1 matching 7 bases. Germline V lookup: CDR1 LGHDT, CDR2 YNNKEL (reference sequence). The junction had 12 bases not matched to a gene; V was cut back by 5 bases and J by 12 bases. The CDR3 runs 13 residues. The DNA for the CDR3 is TGTGCCAGCAGCGATCGACAGGGCCATGGAACTTTCTTT. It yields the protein CASSDRQGHGTFF.

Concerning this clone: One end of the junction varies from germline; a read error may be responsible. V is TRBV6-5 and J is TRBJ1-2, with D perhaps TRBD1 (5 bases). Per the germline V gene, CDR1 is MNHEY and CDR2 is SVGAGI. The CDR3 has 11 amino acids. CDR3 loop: CRGGAGYGYTF. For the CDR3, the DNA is TGCCGTGGAGGGGCAGGATATGGCTACACCTTC.

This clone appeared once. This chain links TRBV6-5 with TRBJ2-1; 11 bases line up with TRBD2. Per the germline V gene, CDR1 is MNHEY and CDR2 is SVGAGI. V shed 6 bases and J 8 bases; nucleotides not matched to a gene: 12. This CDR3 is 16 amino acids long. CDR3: CASSYETSGRRDEQFF. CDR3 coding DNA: TGTGCCAGCAGCTACGAAACTAGCGGGAGACGGGATGAGCAGTTCTTC.

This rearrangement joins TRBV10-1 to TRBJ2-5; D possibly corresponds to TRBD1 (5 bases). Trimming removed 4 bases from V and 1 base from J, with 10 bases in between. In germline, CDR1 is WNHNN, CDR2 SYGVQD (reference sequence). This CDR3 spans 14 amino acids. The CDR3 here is CASSAGRGQETQYF. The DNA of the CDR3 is TGCGCCAGCAGTGCGGGTAGGGGCCAAGAGACCCAGTACTTC.

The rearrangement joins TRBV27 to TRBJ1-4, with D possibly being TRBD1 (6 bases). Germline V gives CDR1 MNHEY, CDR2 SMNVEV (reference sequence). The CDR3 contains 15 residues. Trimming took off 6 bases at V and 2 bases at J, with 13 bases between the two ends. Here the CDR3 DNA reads TGTGCCAGCAGGGTCAGGGGCCAGACTAATGAAAAACTGTTTTTT. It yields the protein CASRVRGQTNEKLFF.

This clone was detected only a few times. The CDR3 reads CASSLARGRVSSGKQETQYF. CDR3 in DNA: TGCGCCAGCAGCTTGGCTAGGGGGCGCGTTTCTAGCGGGAAACAAGAGACCCAGTACTTC. The chain recombines TRBV5-1 with TRBJ2-5; TRBD2 matches 9 bases. V lost 0 bases to trimming and J lost 2 bases; unmatched junction nucleotides: 17. The CDR3 totals 20 residues. Germline CDR1 reads SGHRS; CDR2 reads YFSETQ.

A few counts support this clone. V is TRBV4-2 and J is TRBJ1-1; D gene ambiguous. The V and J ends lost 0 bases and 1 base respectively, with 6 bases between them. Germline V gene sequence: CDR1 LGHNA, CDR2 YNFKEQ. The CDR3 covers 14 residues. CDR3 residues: CASSQDTWNTEAFF. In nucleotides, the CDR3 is TGTGCCAGCAGCCAAGATACATGGAACACTGAAGCTTTCTTT.

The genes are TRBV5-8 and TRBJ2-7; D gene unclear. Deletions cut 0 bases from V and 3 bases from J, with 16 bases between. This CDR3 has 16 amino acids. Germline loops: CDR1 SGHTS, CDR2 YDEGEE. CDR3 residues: CASSLASKRLNYEQYF. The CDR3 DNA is TGTGCCAGCAGCTTGGCCTCGAAGAGGTTGAACTACGAGCAGTACTTC.

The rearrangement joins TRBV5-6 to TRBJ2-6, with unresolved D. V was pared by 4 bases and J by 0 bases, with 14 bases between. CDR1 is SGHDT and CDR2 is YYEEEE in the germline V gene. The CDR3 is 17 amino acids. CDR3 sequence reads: CASSVGTFGSGANVLTF. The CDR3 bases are TGTGCCAGCAGCGTGGGTACCTTCGGCTCTGGGGCCAACGTCCTGACTTTC.

The CDR3 reads CASSLVGKNTEAFF. The CDR3 DNA follows: TGTGCCAGCAGCTTGGTCGGGAAGAACACTGAAGCTTTCTTT. The chain couples TRBV5-4 to TRBJ1-1; no clear D gene. Trimming left V 0 bases short and J 1 base short, with 7 bases between. The germline CDR1 and CDR2 sequences are SGHNT and YYREEE (reference sequence). The CDR3 is 14 residues long.

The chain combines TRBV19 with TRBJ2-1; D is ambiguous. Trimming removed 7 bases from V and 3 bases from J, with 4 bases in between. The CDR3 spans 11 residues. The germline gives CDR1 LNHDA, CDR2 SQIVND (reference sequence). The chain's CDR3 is CASTLYNEQFF. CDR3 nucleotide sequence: TGTGCCAGTACCCTCTACAATGAGCAGTTCTTC.

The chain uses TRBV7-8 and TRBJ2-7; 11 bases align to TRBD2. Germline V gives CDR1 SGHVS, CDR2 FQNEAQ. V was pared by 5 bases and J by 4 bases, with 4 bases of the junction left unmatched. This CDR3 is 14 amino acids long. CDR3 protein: CASSATSGGYEQYF. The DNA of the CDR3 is TGTGCCAGCAGCGCAACTAGCGGGGGATACGAGCAGTACTTC. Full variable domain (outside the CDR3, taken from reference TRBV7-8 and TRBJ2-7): GAGVSQSPRYKVAKRGQDVALRCDPISGHVSLFWYQQALGQGPEFLTYFQNEAQLDKSGLPSDRFFAERPEGSVSTLKIQRTQQEDSAVYLCASSATSGGYEQYFGPGTRLTVT.

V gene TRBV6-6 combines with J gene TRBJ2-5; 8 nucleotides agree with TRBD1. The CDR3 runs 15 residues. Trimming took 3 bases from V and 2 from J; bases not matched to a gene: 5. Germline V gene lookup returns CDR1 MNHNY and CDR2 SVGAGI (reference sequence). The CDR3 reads CASSYRQGNQETQYF. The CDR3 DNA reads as TGTGCCAGCAGTTATCGACAGGGGAATCAAGAGACCCAGTACTTC.

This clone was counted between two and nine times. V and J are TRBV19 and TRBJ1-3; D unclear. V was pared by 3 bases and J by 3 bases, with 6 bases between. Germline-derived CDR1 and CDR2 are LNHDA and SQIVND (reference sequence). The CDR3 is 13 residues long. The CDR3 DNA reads TGTGCCAGTAGTATCGGGAATGGAAACACCATATATTTT. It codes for CASSIGNGNTIYF.

The CDR3, as DNA: TGCAGCGTACAGGGAAGGAACACTGAAGCTTTCTTT. Encoded protein: CSVQGRNTEAFF. The rearrangement links TRBV29-1 to TRBJ1-1; tentatively, D is TRBD1 (6 bases). Germline V gene data show CDR1 as SQVTM and CDR2 as ANQGSEA. V lost 6 bases to trimming and J lost 1 base, with 9 bases between them. The CDR3 has 12 amino acids.

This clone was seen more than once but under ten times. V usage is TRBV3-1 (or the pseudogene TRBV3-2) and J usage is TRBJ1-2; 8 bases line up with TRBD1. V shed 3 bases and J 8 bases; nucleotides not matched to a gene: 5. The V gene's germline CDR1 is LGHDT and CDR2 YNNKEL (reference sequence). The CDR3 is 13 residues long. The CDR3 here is CASSQRTGKGYTF. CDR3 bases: TGTGCCAGCAGCCAGAGGACAGGGAAGGGCTACACCTTC.

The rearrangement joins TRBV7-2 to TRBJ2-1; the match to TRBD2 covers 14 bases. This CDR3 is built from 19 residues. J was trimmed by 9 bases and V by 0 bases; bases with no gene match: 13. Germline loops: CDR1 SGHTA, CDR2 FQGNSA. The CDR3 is CASSLALGWTSGRLAEQFF. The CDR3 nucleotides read TGTGCCAGCAGCTTAGCGTTGGGATGGACTAGCGGGAGGTTGGCTGAGCAGTTCTTC.

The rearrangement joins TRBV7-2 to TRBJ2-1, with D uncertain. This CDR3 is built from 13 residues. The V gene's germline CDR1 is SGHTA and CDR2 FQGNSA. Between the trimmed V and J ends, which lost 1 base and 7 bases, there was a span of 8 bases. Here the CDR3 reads CASSLEARNEQFF. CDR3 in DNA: TGTGCCAGCAGCTTAGAGGCTAGAAATGAGCAGTTCTTC.

The CDR3 loop reads CASSEVGGIQPQHF. In DNA form, the CDR3 reads TGTGCCAGCAGTGAAGTCGGGGGGATTCAGCCCCAGCATTTT. The V gene is TRBV6-1, the J gene TRBJ1-5, with a weak D call TRBD1 (5 bases). The CDR3 contains 14 residues. The ends were cut back, 1 base at V and 6 bases at J, with 10 bases in the middle. Germline-derived CDR1 and CDR2 are MNHNS and SASEGT.

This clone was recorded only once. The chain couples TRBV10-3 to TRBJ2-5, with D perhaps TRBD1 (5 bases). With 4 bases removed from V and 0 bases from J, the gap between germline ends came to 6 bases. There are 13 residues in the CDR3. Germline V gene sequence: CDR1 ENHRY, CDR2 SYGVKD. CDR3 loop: CAISGTNQETQYF. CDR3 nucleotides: TGTGCCATCAGTGGGACAAACCAAGAGACCCAGTACTTC.

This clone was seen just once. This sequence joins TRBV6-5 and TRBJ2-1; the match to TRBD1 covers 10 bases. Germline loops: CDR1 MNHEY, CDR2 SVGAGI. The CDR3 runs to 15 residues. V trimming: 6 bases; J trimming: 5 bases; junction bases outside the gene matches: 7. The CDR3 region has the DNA TGTGCCAGCAGGTCCGGGACAGGGGCTAACAATGAGCAGTTCTTC. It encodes CASRSGTGANNEQFF.

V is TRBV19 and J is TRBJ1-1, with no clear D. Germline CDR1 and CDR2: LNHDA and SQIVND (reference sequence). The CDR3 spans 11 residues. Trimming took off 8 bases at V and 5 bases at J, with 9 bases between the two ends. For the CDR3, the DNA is TGTGCCAGTCCCTCTAGAACTGAAGCTTTCTTT. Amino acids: CASPSRTEAFF.

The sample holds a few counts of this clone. The CDR3 DNA reads TGTGCCATCAGGGGACAGGGGAATAATTCACCCCTCCACTTT. This codes for CAIRGQGNNSPLHF. This chain connects TRBV10-3 to TRBJ1-6, with TRBD1 matching 10 bases. Trimming cost V 6 bases and J 5 bases; bases outside gene matches: 1. The CDR3 is 14 residues long. Germline V gives CDR1 ENHRY, CDR2 SYGVKD.

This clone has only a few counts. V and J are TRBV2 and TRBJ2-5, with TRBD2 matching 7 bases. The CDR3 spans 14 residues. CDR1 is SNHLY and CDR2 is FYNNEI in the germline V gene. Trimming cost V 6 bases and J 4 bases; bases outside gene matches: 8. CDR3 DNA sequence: TGTGCCAGCAGGCGGGACTACCTTCCAGAGACCCAGTACTTC. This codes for CASRRDYLPETQYF.